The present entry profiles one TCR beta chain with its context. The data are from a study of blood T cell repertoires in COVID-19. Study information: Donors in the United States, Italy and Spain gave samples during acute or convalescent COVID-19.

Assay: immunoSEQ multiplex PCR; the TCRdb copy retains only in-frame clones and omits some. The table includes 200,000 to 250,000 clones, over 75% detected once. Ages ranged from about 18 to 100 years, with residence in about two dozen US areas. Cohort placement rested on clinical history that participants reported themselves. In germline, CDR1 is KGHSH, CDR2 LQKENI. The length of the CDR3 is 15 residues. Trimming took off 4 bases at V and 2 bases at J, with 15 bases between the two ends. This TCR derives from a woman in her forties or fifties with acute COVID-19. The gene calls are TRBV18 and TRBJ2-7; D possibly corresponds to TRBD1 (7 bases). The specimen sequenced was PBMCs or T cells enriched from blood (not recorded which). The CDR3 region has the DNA TGTGCCAGCTCACGGGGGCGGGACAGAACCTACGAGCAGTACTTC. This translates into CASSRGRDRTYEQYF.